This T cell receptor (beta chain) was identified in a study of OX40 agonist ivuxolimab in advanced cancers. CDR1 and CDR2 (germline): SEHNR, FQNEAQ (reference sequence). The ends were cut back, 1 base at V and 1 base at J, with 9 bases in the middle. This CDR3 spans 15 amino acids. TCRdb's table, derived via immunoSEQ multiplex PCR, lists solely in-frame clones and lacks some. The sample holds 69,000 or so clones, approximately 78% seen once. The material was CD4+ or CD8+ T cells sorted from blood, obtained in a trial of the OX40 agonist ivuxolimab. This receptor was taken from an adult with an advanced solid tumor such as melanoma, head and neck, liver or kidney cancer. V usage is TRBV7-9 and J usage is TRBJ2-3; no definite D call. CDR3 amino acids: CASSLGVGGTDTQYF. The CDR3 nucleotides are TGTGCCAGCAGCTTAGGAGTGGGCGGCACAGATACGCAGTATTTT.